These T cell receptor beta chains were read from a single sample in a study of Ad26.COV2.S vaccination and SARS-CoV-2 variants. Data came from immunoSEQ multiplex PCR; TCRdb stores just in-frame clones and leaves some out. The sample includes some 340,000 clones, 70% to 90% of them seen just once. The sample here was peripheral blood, taken in a trial of Ad26.COV2.S vaccine versus placebo. These receptors were taken from a person aged 18-65 years who received the Ad26.COV2.S COVID-19 vaccine or a placebo. CDR3s include the opening cysteine and the closing phenylalanine or tryptophan. Each record gives: clone size, V gene, D gene, J gene, CDR3 DNA, CDR3 protein. D genes are given only for firm matches. Not all rows give a size; the values are once, few, many and, for expanded clones, a class.

clone size: -
V gene: TRBV12-3/TRBV12-4
D gene: -
J gene: TRBJ1-1
CDR3 DNA: TGTGCCAGCAGTTTGCCCTTAACTGAAGCTTTCTTT
CDR3 protein: CASSLPLTEAFF

clone size: once
V gene: TRBV19
D gene: TRBD1
J gene: TRBJ1-5
CDR3 DNA: TGTGCCAGTAGTTCAACAGGGGTGTATCAGCCCCAGCATTTT
CDR3 protein: CASSSTGVYQPQHF

clone size: -
V gene: TRBV7-8
D gene: TRBD2
J gene: TRBJ2-1
CDR3 DNA: TGTGCCAGCAGAGGACTAGCGGGGACCTACAATGAGCAGTTCTTC
CDR3 protein: CASRGLAGTYNEQFF

clone size: -
V gene: TRBV21-1
D gene: -
J gene: TRBJ2-5
CDR3 DNA: TGTGCCAGCAGCCAGGCCGACAGGGGGCGGATGATGGTGACCCAGTACTTC
CDR3 protein: CASSQADRGRMMVTQYF

clone size: -
V gene: TRBV2
D gene: -
J gene: TRBJ1-6
CDR3 DNA: TGTGCCAGGGGGCGGGAAGGCAACCGGGGACCCCTCCACTTT
CDR3 protein: CARGREGNRGPLHF

clone size: many
V gene: TRBV12-5
D gene: -
J gene: TRBJ1-1
CDR3 DNA: TGTGCTAGTGGTTTGGGCCCCATGATGGACACTGAAGCTTTCTTT
CDR3 protein: CASGLGPMMDTEAFF

clone size: -
V gene: TRBV11-3
D gene: -
J gene: TRBJ2-3
CDR3 DNA: TGTGCCAGCAGCTTGGAAGGAGGGACAGTGAGCACAGATACGCAGTATTTT
CDR3 protein: CASSLEGGTVSTDTQYF

clone size: -
V gene: TRBV27
D gene: -
J gene: TRBJ2-3
CDR3 DNA: TGTGCCAGCAGTTTCCTGGGCACAGATACGCAGTATTTT
CDR3 protein: CASSFLGTDTQYF

clone size: -
V gene: TRBV5-1
D gene: -
J gene: TRBJ1-1
CDR3 DNA: TGCGCCAGCAGGGTGGGGGGTCGTGGAGCTGAAGCTTTCTTT
CDR3 protein: CASRVGGRGAEAFF

clone size: -
V gene: TRBV6-5
D gene: -
J gene: TRBJ1-2
CDR3 DNA: TGTGCCAGCAGTTATAGCCGGACCCACTATGGCTACACCTTC
CDR3 protein: CASSYSRTHYGYTF

clone size: -
V gene: TRBV5-4
D gene: -
J gene: TRBJ1-2
CDR3 DNA: TGTGCCAGCAGCTCCTGGGGACTCAACTATGGCTACACCTTC
CDR3 protein: CASSSWGLNYGYTF

clone size: -
V gene: TRBV18
D gene: -
J gene: TRBJ2-3
CDR3 DNA: TGTGCCAGCTCACCCTCCGGACGGGGGACAGATACGCAGTATTTT
CDR3 protein: CASSPSGRGTDTQYF

clone size: -
V gene: TRBV14
D gene: -
J gene: TRBJ1-6
CDR3 DNA: TGTGCCAGCAGCCAAATACAGGGTCTAATGCATTCACCCCTCCACTTT
CDR3 protein: CASSQIQGLMHSPLHF

clone size: few
V gene: TRBV3-1/TRBV3-2
D gene: -
J gene: TRBJ2-2
CDR3 DNA: TGTGCCAGCAGCCAAGTAGTCACAGTTTACACCGGGGAGCTGTTTTTT
CDR3 protein: CASSQVVTVYTGELFF

clone size: -
V gene: TRBV5-4
D gene: TRBD1
J gene: TRBJ2-1
CDR3 DNA: TGTGCCAGCAGCTACGGACAGGGGCGGAATGAGCAGTTCTTC
CDR3 protein: CASSYGQGRNEQFF

clone size: -
V gene: TRBV5-6
D gene: TRBD2
J gene: TRBJ2-3
CDR3 DNA: TGTGCCAGCAGCACACTAGCGGCAGATACGCAGTATTTT
CDR3 protein: CASSTLAADTQYF

clone size: -
V gene: TRBV14
D gene: TRBD1
J gene: TRBJ2-7
CDR3 DNA: TGTGCCAGCAGCACACAGGGGCCGTACGAGCAGTACTTC
CDR3 protein: CASSTQGPYEQYF

clone size: -
V gene: TRBV5-4
D gene: TRBD1
J gene: TRBJ2-7
CDR3 DNA: TGTGCCAGCAGCAAGACAGGGACAGAGGCACGTAATCCCTACGAGCAGTACTTC
CDR3 protein: CASSKTGTEARNPYEQYF

clone size: -
V gene: TRBV2
D gene: TRBD1
J gene: TRBJ1-3
CDR3 DNA: TGTGCCAGCAGTGGGGGACAGGCCCAAAGAGCCATATATTTT
CDR3 protein: CASSGGQAQRAIYF

clone size: -
V gene: TRBV9
D gene: -
J gene: TRBJ1-5
CDR3 DNA: TGTGCCAGCAGCAAGCTCGATCCGGGGGCATGGGGGGTCCCTATGATTCCCCAGCATTTT
CDR3 protein: CASSKLDPGAWGVPMIPQHF

clone size: -
V gene: TRBV24-1
D gene: TRBD2
J gene: TRBJ2-2
CDR3 DNA: TGTGCCACCAGTGAGGCGGGGGGTGACACCGGGGAGCTGTTTTTT
CDR3 protein: CATSEAGGDTGELFF

clone size: -
V gene: TRBV28
D gene: TRBD1
J gene: TRBJ1-2
CDR3 DNA: TGTGCCAGCAGTCCAGGACAGGGCAACTATGGCTACACCTTC
CDR3 protein: CASSPGQGNYGYTF

clone size: -
V gene: TRBV19
D gene: -
J gene: TRBJ2-5
CDR3 DNA: TGTGCCAGTAGACTGGCTAGCGCCGGGGAGACCCAGTACTTC
CDR3 protein: CASRLASAGETQYF

clone size: -
V gene: TRBV9
D gene: -
J gene: TRBJ2-2
CDR3 DNA: TGTGCCAGCAGCGTAGGGGTCAGGGGTACCGGGGAGCTGTTTTTT
CDR3 protein: CASSVGVRGTGELFF

clone size: -
V gene: TRBV28
D gene: -
J gene: TRBJ2-7
CDR3 DNA: TGTGCCAGCAACGATGTGGGATACGAGCAGTACTTC
CDR3 protein: CASNDVGYEQYF

clone size: -
V gene: TRBV5-1
D gene: TRBD1
J gene: TRBJ2-7
CDR3 DNA: TGCGCCAGCAGCGTCGGGACAGAGTCCTACGAGCAGTACTTC
CDR3 protein: CASSVGTESYEQYF

clone size: -
V gene: TRBV12-3/TRBV12-4
D gene: -
J gene: TRBJ2-5
CDR3 DNA: TGTGCCAGCAGGTTCGTGGAGACCCAGTACTTC
CDR3 protein: CASRFVETQYF

clone size: -
V gene: TRBV6-5
D gene: -
J gene: TRBJ2-7
CDR3 DNA: TGTGCCAGCAGCCTCCGTGGGGAGCAGTACTTC
CDR3 protein: CASSLRGEQYF

clone size: few
V gene: TRBV7-9
D gene: -
J gene: TRBJ1-5
CDR3 DNA: TGTGCCAGCAGCCCGGGAGGCAATCAGCCCCAGCATTTT
CDR3 protein: CASSPGGNQPQHF

clone size: -
V gene: TRBV5-4
D gene: TRBD1
J gene: TRBJ2-2
CDR3 DNA: TGTGCCAGCAGACGGACAGGGGCCAACACCGGGGAGCTGTTTTTT
CDR3 protein: CASRRTGANTGELFF

clone size: -
V gene: TRBV11-1
D gene: -
J gene: TRBJ2-7
CDR3 DNA: TGTGCCAGCAGCTTAGCCGGGGGCAACGAGCAGTACTTC
CDR3 protein: CASSLAGGNEQYF

clone size: -
V gene: TRBV24-1
D gene: TRBD2
J gene: TRBJ2-2
CDR3 DNA: TGTGCCACCAGTGATTTGCGGACTAGCGGGGGAAACACCGGGGAGCTGTTTTTT
CDR3 protein: CATSDLRTSGGNTGELFF

clone size: -
V gene: TRBV6-1
D gene: -
J gene: TRBJ2-1
CDR3 DNA: TGTGCCAGCAGTGAAGACGAAGTCTACAATGAGCAGTTCTTC
CDR3 protein: CASSEDEVYNEQFF

clone size: -
V gene: TRBV7-8
D gene: -
J gene: TRBJ2-3
CDR3 DNA: TGTGCCAGCAGCCTTACCCTAAGGGGCAGCTACGATACGCAGTATTTT
CDR3 protein: CASSLTLRGSYDTQYF

clone size: -
V gene: TRBV4-1
D gene: -
J gene: TRBJ2-7
CDR3 DNA: TGCGCCAGCAGCCAAGATCATCGGCAGGTTACCTCCTACGAGCAGTACTTC
CDR3 protein: CASSQDHRQVTSYEQYF

clone size: -
V gene: TRBV5-1
D gene: TRBD2
J gene: TRBJ2-2
CDR3 DNA: TGCGCCAGCAGTAAACTAGCGGGGGCCCGGAACACCGGGGAGCTGTTTTTT
CDR3 protein: CASSKLAGARNTGELFF

clone size: -
V gene: TRBV6-2/TRBV6-3
D gene: TRBD1
J gene: TRBJ2-1
CDR3 DNA: TGTGCCAGCAGCCGGGACAGGCCCCTGGGGTACTACAATGAGCAGTTCTTC
CDR3 protein: CASSRDRPLGYYNEQFF

clone size: -
V gene: TRBV11-2
D gene: -
J gene: TRBJ2-7
CDR3 DNA: TGTGCCAGCAGCTCCCGGGTCGGGGTGTTCTACGAGCAGTACTTC
CDR3 protein: CASSSRVGVFYEQYF

clone size: -
V gene: TRBV27
D gene: TRBD2
J gene: TRBJ2-3
CDR3 DNA: TGTGCCAGCAGAGCACAAGCGGGGGCACGCACAGATACGCAGTATTTT
CDR3 protein: CASRAQAGARTDTQYF

clone size: -
V gene: TRBV7-3
D gene: -
J gene: TRBJ2-5
CDR3 DNA: TGTGCCAGCAGCTTAAGGCAGGGAAGGGAGACCCAGTACTTC
CDR3 protein: CASSLRQGRETQYF

clone size: -
V gene: TRBV6-6
D gene: -
J gene: TRBJ2-7
CDR3 DNA: TGTGCCAGCAGTGACAGACGCTACGAGCAGTACTTC
CDR3 protein: CASSDRRYEQYF

clone size: -
V gene: TRBV10-2
D gene: -
J gene: TRBJ1-1
CDR3 DNA: TGCGCCAGCAGACAGGGCACTGAAGCTTTCTTT
CDR3 protein: CASRQGTEAFF

clone size: -
V gene: TRBV5-1
D gene: -
J gene: TRBJ2-7
CDR3 DNA: TGCGCCAGCAGCTGGCAGGACAGCTCCTACGAGCAGTACTTC
CDR3 protein: CASSWQDSSYEQYF

clone size: -
V gene: TRBV9
D gene: TRBD2
J gene: TRBJ2-3
CDR3 DNA: TGTGCCAGCAGCGTAAGGGGAAGCGGGGGGGCCGAATTAGATACGCAGTATTTT
CDR3 protein: CASSVRGSGGAELDTQYF

clone size: -
V gene: TRBV10-1
D gene: -
J gene: TRBJ2-2
CDR3 DNA: TGCGCCAGCAGTGAGAACGGCAGGGGTACCGGGGAGCTGTTTTTT
CDR3 protein: CASSENGRGTGELFF

clone size: -
V gene: TRBV20-1
D gene: -
J gene: TRBJ1-2
CDR3 DNA: TGCAGTGCTAGTAGGGACAAGGGCCCCTATGGCTACACCTTC
CDR3 protein: CSASRDKGPYGYTF

clone size: -
V gene: TRBV4-1
D gene: -
J gene: TRBJ2-3
CDR3 DNA: TGCGCCAGCAGTTCCCCCTTCGGGGATACGCAGTATTTT
CDR3 protein: CASSSPFGDTQYF

clone size: few
V gene: TRBV3-1/TRBV3-2
D gene: -
J gene: TRBJ2-7
CDR3 DNA: TGTGCCAGCAGCCCTCCCGGGACAATGTCTCACGAGCAGTACTTC
CDR3 protein: CASSPPGTMSHEQYF

clone size: -
V gene: TRBV6-2/TRBV6-3
D gene: -
J gene: TRBJ2-7
CDR3 DNA: TGTGCCAGCAGCCTATCGGAGTCCTACGAGCAGTACTTC
CDR3 protein: CASSLSESYEQYF

clone size: -
V gene: TRBV6-5
D gene: -
J gene: TRBJ2-7
CDR3 DNA: TGTGCCAGCACTGGGGGTCTGTTCTACGAGCAGTACTTC
CDR3 protein: CASTGGLFYEQYF

clone size: -
V gene: TRBV6-5
D gene: -
J gene: TRBJ2-7
CDR3 DNA: TGTGCCAGCAGTTCGATCGCCGGGTCATACTCCTACGAGCAGTACTTC
CDR3 protein: CASSSIAGSYSYEQYF

clone size: -
V gene: TRBV11-3
D gene: -
J gene: TRBJ2-7
CDR3 DNA: TGTGCCAGCAGCTCGACATACGAGCAGTACTTC
CDR3 protein: CASSSTYEQYF

clone size: -
V gene: TRBV7-9
D gene: -
J gene: TRBJ1-6
CDR3 DNA: TGTGCCAGCAGCCATCTATCAAGCTCCTATAATTCACCCCTCCACTTT
CDR3 protein: CASSHLSSSYNSPLHF

clone size: -
V gene: TRBV30
D gene: -
J gene: TRBJ2-2
CDR3 DNA: TGTGCCTGGAGTGTACAGGTAGAGACCGGGGAGCTGTTTTTT
CDR3 protein: CAWSVQVETGELFF